The sequence of this TCR beta chain was determined in a study of T cell responses to AZD1222 COVID-19 vaccine. Points from the study as a whole: Clonal diversity was possibly underestimated, and the donors were mostly white British, with more females.

Produced via immunoSEQ multiplex PCR; TCRdb's table is partial and in-frame only. In the table there are 200,000 or so clones, about nine tenths of which are singletons. Regarding this clone: Its matching antigen is unknown.

V shed 0 bases, J shed 8 bases, and the junction held 8 bases outside the gene matches. CDR1 SGDLS and CDR2 YYNGEE come from the germline V gene. This CDR3 is 15 amino acids long. The sequence derives from an adult in good health. This chain joins TRBV9 and TRBJ2-1, with 7 bases aligning to TRBD2. The specimen was peripheral blood, collected on day 0 of AZD1222 vaccination. In DNA form, the CDR3 reads TGTGCCAGCAGCGTAGTTGCTAGCGGAGTTGATGAGCAGTTCTTC. This translates into CASSVVASGVDEQFF.